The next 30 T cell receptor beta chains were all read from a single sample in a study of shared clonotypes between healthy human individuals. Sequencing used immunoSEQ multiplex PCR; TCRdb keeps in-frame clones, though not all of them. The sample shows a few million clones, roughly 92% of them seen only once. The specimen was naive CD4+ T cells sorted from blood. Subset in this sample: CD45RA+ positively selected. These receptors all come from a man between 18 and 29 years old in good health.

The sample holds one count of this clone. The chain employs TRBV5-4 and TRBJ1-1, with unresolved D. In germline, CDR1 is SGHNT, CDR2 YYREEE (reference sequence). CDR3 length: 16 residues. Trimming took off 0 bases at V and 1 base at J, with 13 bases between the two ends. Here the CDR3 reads CASSLDPPAANTEAFF. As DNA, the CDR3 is TGTGCCAGCAGCTTGGATCCCCCGGCAGCGAACACTGAAGCTTTCTTT.

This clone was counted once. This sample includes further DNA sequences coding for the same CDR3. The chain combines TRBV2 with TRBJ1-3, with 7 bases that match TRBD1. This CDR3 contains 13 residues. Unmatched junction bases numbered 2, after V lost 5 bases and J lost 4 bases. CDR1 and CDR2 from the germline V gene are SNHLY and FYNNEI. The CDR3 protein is CASSRDSGNTIYF. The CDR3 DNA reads TGTGCCAGCAGTAGGGACAGCGGAAACACCATATATTTT.

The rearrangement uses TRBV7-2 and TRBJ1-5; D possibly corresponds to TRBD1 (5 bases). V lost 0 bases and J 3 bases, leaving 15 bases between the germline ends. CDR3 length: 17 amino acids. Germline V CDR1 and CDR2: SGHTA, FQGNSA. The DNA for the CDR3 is TGTGCCAGCAGCTTAGCCGGTGTGTGGGGCGTCAATCAGCCCCAGCATTTT. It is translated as CASSLAGVWGVNQPQHF.

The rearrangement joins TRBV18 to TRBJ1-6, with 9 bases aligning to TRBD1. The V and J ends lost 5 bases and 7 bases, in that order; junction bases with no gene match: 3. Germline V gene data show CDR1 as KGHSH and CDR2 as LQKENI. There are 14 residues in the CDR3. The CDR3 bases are TGTGCCAGCTCATCCGACAGGGGGAATTCACCCCTCCACTTT. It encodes CASSSDRGNSPLHF.

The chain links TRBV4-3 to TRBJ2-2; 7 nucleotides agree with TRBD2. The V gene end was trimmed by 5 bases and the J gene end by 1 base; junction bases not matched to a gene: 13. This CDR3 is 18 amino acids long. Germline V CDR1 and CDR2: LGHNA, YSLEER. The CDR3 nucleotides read TGCGCCAGCAGCGTACGTAGGGGAGGGGCCGGGAACACCGGGGAGCTGTTTTTT. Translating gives CASSVRRGGAGNTGELFF.

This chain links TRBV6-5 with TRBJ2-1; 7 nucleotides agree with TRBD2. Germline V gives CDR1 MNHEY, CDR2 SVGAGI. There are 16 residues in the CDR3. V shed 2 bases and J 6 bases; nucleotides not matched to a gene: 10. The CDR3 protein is CASSYSGTSESNEQFF. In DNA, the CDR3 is TGTGCCAGCAGTTACAGCGGTACTAGCGAGAGCAATGAGCAGTTCTTC.

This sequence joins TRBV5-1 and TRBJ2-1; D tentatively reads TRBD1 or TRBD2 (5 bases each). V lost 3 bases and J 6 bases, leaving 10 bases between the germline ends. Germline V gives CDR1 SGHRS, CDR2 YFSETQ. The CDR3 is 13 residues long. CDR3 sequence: CASSSHGGNEQFF. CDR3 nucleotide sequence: TGCGCCAGCAGCTCCCATGGGGGCAATGAGCAGTTCTTC.

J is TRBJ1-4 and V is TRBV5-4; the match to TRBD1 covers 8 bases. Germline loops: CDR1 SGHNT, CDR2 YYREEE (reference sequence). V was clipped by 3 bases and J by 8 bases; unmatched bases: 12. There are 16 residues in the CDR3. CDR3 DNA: TGTGCCAGCAGCTCCCGGACAGGGAGTCAATTCGAAAAACTGTTTTTT. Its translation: CASSSRTGSQFEKLFF. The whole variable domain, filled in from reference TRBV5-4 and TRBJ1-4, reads ETGVTQSPTHLIKTRGQQVTLRCSSQSGHNTVSWYQQALGQGPQFIFQYYREEENGRGNFPPRFSGLQFPNYSSELNVNALELDDSALYLCASSSRTGSQFEKLFFGSGTQLSVL.

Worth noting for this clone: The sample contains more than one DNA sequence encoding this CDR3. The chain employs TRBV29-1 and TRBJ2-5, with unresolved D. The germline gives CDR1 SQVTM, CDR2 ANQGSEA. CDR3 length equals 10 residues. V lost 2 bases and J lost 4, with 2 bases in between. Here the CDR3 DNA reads TGCAGCGTTGAACGAGAGACCCAGTACTTC. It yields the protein CSVERETQYF.

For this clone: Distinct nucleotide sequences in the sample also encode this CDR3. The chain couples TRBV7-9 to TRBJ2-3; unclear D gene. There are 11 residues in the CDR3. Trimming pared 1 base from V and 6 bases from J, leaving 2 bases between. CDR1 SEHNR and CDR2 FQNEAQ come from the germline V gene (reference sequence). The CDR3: CASSLVDTQYF. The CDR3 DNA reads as TGTGCCAGCAGCTTAGTTGATACGCAGTATTTT.

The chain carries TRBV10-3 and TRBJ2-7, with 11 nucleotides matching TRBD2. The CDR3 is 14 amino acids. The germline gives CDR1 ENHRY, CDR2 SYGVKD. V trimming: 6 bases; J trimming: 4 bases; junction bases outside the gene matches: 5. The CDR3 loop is CAIRGGLADYEQYF. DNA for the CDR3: TGTGCCATCAGGGGGGGACTAGCGGATTACGAGCAGTACTTC.

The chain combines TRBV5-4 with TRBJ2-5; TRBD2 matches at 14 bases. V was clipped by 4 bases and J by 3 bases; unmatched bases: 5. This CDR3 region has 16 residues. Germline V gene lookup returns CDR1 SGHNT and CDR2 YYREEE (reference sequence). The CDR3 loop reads CASSPLTSGGEETQYF. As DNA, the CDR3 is TGTGCCAGCAGCCCCCTGACTAGCGGGGGGGAAGAGACCCAGTACTTC.

CDR3 loop: CASSNLRSSGNTIYF. Here the CDR3 DNA reads TGTGCCAGTAGTAATCTGCGGAGCTCTGGAAACACCATATATTTT. V gene TRBV19 combines with J gene TRBJ1-3; D not resolved. The CDR3 is 15 amino acids. From germline, CDR1 is LNHDA and CDR2 SQIVND (reference sequence). V shed 4 bases and J shed 0 bases, with 10 bases lying between them.

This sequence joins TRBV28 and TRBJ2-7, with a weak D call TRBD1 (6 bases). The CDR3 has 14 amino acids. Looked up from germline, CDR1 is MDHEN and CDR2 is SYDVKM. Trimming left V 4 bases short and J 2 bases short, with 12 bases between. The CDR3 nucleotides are TGTGCCAGCAGTTCGGTTTGGACAGCCTACGAGCAGTACTTC. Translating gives CASSSVWTAYEQYF.

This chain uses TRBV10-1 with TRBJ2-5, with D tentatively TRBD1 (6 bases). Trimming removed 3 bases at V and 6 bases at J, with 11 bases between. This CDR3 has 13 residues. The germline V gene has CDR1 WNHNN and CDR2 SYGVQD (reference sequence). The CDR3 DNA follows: TGCGCCAGCAGTGAACCTACAGGGAAGACCCAGTACTTC. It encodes CASSEPTGKTQYF.

Written as DNA, the CDR3 is TGTGCCAGCTCACCTACCAGGGAGGTTAACGAGCAGTACTTC. This encodes CASSPTREVNEQYF. This sequence joins TRBV18 and TRBJ2-7; maybe TRBD2 (6 bases). This CDR3 spans 14 amino acids. Germline CDR1 KGHSH, CDR2 LQKENI. Between the trimmed V and J ends, which lost 3 bases and 5 bases, there was a span of 14 bases.

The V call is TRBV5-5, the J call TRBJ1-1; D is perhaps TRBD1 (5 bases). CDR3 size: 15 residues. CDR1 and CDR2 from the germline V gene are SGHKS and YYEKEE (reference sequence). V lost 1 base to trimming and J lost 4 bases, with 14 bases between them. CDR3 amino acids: CASSLLSGSSTEAFF. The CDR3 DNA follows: TGTGCCAGCAGCTTGTTGTCAGGGTCTTCCACTGAAGCTTTCTTT.

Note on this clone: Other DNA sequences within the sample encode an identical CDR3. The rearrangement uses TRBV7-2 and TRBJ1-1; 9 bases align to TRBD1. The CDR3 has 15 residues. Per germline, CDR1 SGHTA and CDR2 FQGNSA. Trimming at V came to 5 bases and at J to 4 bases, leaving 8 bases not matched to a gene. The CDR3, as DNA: TGTGCCAGCAGCCCCCGGACAGGGGCCTCCACTGAAGCTTTCTTT. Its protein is CASSPRTGASTEAFF.

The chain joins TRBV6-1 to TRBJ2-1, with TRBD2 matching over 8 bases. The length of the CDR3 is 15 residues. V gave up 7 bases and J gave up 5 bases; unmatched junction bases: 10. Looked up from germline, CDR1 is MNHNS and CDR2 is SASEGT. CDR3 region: CASNPGLAFNNEQFF. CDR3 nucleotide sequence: TGTGCCAGCAACCCTGGACTAGCATTTAACAATGAGCAGTTCTTC.

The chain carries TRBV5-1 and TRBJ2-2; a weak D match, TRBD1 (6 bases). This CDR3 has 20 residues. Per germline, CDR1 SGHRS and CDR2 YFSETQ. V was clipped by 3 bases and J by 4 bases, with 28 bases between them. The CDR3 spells CASSYGKTPTGIRITGELFF. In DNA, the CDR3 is TGCGCCAGCAGCTACGGAAAAACGCCGACAGGTATCCGTATCACCGGGGAGCTGTTTTTT.

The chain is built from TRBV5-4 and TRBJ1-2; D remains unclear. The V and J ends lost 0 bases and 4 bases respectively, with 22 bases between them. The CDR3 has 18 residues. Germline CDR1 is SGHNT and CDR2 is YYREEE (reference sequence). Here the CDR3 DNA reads TGTGCCAGCAGCTTGGCCGGGGAGCCAGAAATAATCTCCTATGGCTACACCTTC. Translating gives CASSLAGEPEIISYGYTF.

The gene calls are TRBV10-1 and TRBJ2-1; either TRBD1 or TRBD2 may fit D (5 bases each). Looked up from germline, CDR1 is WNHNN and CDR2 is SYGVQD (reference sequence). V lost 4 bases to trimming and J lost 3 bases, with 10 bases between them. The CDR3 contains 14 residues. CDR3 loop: CASSVQGRYNEQFF. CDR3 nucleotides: TGCGCCAGCAGTGTCCAGGGACGCTACAATGAGCAGTTCTTC.

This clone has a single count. DNA for the CDR3: TGTGCCAGTCAGAGGGGGCGCGGAGAGACCCAGTACTTC. This translates into CASQRGRGETQYF. V and J are TRBV18 and TRBJ2-5, with 7 bases lining up with TRBD1. V lost 9 bases and J lost 4; bases outside the gene matches: 8. Germline-derived CDR1 and CDR2 are KGHSH and LQKENI. The CDR3 has 13 residues. Filled out from reference TRBV18 and TRBJ2-5, the complete variable domain reads NAGVMQNPRHLVRRRGQEARLRCSPMKGHSHVYWYRQLPEEGLKFMVYLQKENIIDESGMPKERFSAEFPKEGPSILRIQQVVRGDSAAYFCASQRGRGETQYFGPGTRLLVL.

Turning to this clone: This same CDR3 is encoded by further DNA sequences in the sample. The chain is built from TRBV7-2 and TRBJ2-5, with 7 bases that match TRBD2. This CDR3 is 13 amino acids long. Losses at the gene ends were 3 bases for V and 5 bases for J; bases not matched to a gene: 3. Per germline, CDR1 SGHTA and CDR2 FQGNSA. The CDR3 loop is CASSLWGGETQYF. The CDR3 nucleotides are TGTGCCAGCAGCTTGTGGGGGGGGGAGACCCAGTACTTC.

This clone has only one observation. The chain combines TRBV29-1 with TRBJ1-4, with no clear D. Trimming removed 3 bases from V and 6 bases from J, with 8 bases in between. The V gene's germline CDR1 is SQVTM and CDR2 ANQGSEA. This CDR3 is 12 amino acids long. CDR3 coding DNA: TGCAGCGTTGAGGCAGGAGATGAAAAACTGTTTTTT. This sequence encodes CSVEAGDEKLFF.

CDR3 nucleotides: TGTGCCAGCAGTGCTGGGGGACAGGGCACAACTAATGAAAAACTGTTTTTT. This encodes CASSAGGQGTTNEKLFF. The V and J genes are TRBV6-1 and TRBJ1-4; 9 positions agree with TRBD1. Germline V CDR1 and CDR2: MNHNS, SASEGT. The CDR3 has 17 residues. The ends lost 4 bases at V and 0 bases at J; junction bases unmatched: 6.

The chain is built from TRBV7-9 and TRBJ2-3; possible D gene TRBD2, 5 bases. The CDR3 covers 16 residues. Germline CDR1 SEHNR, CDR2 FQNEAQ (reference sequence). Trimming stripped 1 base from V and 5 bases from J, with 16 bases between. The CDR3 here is CASSLVGGLDIDTQYF. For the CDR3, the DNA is TGTGCCAGCAGCTTAGTTGGCGGGCTCGATATAGATACGCAGTATTTT.

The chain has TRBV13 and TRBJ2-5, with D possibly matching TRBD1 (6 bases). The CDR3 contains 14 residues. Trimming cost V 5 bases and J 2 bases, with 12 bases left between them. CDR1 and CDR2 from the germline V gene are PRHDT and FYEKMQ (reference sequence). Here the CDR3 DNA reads TGTGCCAGCAGCGGCAGGACAGTTCAAGAGACCCAGTACTTC. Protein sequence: CASSGRTVQETQYF.

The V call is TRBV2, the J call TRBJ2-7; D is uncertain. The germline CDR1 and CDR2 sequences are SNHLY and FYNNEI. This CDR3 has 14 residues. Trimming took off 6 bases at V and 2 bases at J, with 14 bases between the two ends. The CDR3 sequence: CASSGAGLAYEQYF. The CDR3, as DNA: TGTGCCAGCAGCGGCGCCGGGCTGGCCTACGAGCAGTACTTC.

Here the CDR3 reads CASSWGSLLVAGGQETQYF. Here the CDR3 DNA reads TGTGCCAGCAGCTGGGGATCCCTACTAGTCGCGGGAGGCCAAGAGACCCAGTACTTC. V is TRBV5-6 and J is TRBJ2-5; 8 bases are a match to TRBD2. This CDR3 is built from 19 residues. Germline V CDR1 and CDR2: SGHDT, YYEEEE. V lost 3 bases and J lost 1; bases outside the gene matches: 17.